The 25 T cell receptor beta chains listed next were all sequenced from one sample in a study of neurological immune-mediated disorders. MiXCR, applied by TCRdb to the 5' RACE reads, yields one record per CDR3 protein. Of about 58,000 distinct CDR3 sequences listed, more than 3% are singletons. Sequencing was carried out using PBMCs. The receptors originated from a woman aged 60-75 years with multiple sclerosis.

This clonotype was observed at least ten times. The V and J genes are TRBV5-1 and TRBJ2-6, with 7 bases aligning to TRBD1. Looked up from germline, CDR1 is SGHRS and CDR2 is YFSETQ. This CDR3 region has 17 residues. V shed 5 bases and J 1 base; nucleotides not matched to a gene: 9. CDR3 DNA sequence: TGCGCCAGCAGGATACAGGGGACCTCTTCTGGGGCCAACGTCCTGACTTTC. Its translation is CASRIQGTSSGANVLTF.

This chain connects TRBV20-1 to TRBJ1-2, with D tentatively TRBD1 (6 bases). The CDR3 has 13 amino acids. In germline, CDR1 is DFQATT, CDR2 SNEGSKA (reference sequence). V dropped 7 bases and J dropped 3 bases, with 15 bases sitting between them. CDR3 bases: TGCAGTGTGAGCCGGGGGCCTTACTATGGCTACACCTTC. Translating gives CSVSRGPYYGYTF.

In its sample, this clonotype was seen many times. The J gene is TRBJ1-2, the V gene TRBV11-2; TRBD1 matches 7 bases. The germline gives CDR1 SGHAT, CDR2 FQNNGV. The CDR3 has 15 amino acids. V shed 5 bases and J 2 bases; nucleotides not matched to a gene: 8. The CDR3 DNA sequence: TGTGCCAGCAGCCTCCGACAGGGTTGGAACTATGGCTACACCTTC. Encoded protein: CASSLRQGWNYGYTF.

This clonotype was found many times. Written as DNA, the CDR3 is TGCGCCAGCAGCTTGAGGACAGAATACAATGAGCAGTTCTTC. Amino acid sequence: CASSLRTEYNEQFF. The V call is TRBV5-1, the J call TRBJ2-1; possible D gene TRBD1, 6 bases. Germline V gene data show CDR1 as SGHRS and CDR2 as YFSETQ. CDR3 length: 14 residues. V was pared by 1 base and J by 4 bases, with 9 bases between.

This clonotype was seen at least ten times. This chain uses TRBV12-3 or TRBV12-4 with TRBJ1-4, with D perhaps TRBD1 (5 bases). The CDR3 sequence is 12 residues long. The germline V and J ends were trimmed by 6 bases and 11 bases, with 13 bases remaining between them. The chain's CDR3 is CASSSRVRKLFF. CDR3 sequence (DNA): TGTGCCAGCAGCTCCAGGGTTAGGAAACTGTTTTTT.

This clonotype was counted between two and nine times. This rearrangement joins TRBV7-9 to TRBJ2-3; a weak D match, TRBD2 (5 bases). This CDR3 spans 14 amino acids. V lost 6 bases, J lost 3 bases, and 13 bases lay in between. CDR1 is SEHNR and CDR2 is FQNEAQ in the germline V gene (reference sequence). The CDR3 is CASSHRELTDTQYF. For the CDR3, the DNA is TGTGCCAGCAGTCATAGGGAGTTAACAGATACGCAGTATTTT. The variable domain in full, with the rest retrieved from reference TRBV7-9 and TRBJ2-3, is DTGVSQNPRHKITKRGQNVTFRCDPISEHNRLYWYRQTLGQGPEFLTYFQNEAQLEKSRLLSDRFSAERPKGSFSTLEIQRTEQGDSAMYLCASSHRELTDTQYFGPGTRLTVL.

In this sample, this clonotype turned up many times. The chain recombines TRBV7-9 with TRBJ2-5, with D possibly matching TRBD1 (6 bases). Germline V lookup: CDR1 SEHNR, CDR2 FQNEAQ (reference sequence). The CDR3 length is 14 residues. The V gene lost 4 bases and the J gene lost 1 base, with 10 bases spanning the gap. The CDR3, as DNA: TGTGCCAGCAGCTCGACAGGAGTCCAAGAGACCCAGTACTTC. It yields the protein CASSSTGVQETQYF.

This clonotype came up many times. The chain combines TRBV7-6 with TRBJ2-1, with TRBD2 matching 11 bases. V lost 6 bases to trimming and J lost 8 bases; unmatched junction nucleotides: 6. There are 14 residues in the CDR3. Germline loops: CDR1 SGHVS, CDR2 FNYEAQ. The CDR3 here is CASSFSGGGDEQFF. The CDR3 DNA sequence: TGTGCCAGCAGTTTTAGCGGGGGGGGCGATGAGCAGTTCTTC.

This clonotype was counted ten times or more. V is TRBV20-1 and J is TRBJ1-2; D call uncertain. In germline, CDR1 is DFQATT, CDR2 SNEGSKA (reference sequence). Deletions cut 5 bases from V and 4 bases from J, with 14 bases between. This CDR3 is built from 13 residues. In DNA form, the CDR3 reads TGCAGTGCTCGGCAACAGCTTAGCTATGGCTACACCTTC. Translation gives CSARQQLSYGYTF.

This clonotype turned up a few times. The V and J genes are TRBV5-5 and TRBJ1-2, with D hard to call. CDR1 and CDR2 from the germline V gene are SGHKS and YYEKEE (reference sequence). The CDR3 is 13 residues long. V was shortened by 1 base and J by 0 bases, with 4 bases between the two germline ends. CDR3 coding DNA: TGTGCCAGCAGCTTGTATACTAACTATGGCTACACCTTC. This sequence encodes CASSLYTNYGYTF.

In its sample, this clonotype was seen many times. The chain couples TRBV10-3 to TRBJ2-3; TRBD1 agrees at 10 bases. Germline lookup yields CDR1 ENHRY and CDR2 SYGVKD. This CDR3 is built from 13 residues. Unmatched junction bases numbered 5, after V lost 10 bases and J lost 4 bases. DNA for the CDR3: TGTGCCACCCTAGACAGGGGGCCAGATACGCAGTATTTT. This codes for CATLDRGPDTQYF.

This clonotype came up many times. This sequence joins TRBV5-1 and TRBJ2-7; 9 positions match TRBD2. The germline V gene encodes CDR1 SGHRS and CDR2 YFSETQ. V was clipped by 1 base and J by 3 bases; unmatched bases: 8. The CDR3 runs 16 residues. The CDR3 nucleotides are TGCGCCAGCAGCTTGAACCGACTAGCGGAGAACTACGAGCAGTACTTC. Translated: CASSLNRLAENYEQYF.

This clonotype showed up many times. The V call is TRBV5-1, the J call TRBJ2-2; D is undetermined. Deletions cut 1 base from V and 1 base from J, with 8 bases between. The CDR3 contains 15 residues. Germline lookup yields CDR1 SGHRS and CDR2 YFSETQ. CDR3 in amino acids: CASSLSRLNTGELFF. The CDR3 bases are TGCGCCAGCAGCTTGTCAAGGCTGAACACCGGGGAGCTGTTTTTT.

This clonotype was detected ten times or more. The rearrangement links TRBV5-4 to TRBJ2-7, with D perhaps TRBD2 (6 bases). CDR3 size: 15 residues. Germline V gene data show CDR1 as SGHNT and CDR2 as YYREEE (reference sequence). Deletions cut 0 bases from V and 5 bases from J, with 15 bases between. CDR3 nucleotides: TGTGCCAGCAGCTTGGAGCCAGGGAGGAGCGACGAGCAGTACTTC. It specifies CASSLEPGRSDEQYF.

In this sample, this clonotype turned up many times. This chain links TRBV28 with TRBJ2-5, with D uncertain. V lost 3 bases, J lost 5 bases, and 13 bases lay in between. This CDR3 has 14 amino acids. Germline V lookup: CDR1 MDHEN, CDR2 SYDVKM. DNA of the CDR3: TGTGCCAGCAGTTTTAGGGTGACTGTCGAGACCCAGTACTTC. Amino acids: CASSFRVTVETQYF.

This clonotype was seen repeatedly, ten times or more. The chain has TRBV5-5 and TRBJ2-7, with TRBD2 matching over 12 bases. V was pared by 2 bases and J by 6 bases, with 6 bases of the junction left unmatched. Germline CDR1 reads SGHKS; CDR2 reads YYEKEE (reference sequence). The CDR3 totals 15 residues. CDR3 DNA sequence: TGTGCCAGCAGCTTCTGGACTAGCGGGATTCCCGAGCAGTACTTC. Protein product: CASSFWTSGIPEQYF.

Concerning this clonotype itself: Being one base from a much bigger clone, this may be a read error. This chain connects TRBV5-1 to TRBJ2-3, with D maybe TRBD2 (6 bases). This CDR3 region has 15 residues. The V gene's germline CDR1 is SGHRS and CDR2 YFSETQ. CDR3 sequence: CTSSTATRSTDTQYF. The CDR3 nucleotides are TGCACCAGCAGCACCGCGACTAGATCTACAGATACGCAGTATTTT.

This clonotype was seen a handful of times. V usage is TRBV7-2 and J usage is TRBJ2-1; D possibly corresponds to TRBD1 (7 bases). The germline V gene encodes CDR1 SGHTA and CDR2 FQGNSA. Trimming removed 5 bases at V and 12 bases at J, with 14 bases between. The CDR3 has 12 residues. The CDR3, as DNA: TGTGCCAGCAGCCGGGACCAGGGGGGGCAGTTCTTC. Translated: CASSRDQGGQFF.

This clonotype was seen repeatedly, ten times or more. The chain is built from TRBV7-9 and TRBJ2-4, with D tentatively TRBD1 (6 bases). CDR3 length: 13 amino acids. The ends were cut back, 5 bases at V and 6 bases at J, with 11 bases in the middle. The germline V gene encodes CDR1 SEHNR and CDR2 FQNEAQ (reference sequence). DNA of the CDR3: TGTGCCAGCAGCGCAGGACAGCTAAACATTCAGTACTTC. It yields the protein CASSAGQLNIQYF.

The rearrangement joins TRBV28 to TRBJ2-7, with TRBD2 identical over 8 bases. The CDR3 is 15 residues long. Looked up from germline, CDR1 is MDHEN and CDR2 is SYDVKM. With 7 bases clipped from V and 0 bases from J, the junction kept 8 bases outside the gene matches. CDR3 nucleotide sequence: TGTGCCAGCATACACCGACTAGCGAGCTCCTACGAGCAGTACTTC. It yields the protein CASIHRLASSYEQYF. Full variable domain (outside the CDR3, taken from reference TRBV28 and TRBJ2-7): DVKVTQSSRYLVKRTGEKVFLECVQDMDHENMFWYRQDPGLGLRLIYFSYDVKMKEKGDIPEGYSVSREKKERFSLILESASTNQTSMYLCASIHRLASSYEQYFGPGTRLTVT.

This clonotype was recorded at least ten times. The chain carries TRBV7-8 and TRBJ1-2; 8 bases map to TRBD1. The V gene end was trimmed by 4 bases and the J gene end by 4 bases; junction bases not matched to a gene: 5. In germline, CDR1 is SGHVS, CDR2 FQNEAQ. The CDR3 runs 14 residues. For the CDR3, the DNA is TGTGCCAGCAGCTGGTCAACAGGGGGCTATGGCTACACCTTC. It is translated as CASSWSTGGYGYTF. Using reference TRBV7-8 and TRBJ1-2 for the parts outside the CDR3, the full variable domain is GAGVSQSPRYKVAKRGQDVALRCDPISGHVSLFWYQQALGQGPEFLTYFQNEAQLDKSGLPSDRFFAERPEGSVSTLKIQRTQQEDSAVYLCASSWSTGGYGYTFGSGTRLTVV.

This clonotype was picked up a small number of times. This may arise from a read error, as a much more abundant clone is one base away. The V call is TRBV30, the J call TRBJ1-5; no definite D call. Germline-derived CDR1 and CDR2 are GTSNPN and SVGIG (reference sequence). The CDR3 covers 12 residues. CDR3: CDWSEWNQPQHF. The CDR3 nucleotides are TGTGACTGGAGTGAATGGAATCAGCCCCAGCATTTT.

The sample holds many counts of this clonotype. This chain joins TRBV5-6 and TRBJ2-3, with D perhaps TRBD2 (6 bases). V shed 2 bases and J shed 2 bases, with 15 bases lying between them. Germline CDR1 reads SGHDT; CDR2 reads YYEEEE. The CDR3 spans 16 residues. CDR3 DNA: TGTGCCAGCAGCTTTTTTCTGGGAGGAGCCACAGATACGCAGTATTTT. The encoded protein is CASSFFLGGATDTQYF.

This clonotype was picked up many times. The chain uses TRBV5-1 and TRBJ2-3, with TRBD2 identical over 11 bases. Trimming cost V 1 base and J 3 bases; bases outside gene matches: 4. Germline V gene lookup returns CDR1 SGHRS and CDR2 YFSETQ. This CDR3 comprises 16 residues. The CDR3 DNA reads TGCGCCAGCAGCTTGACTAGCGGGAGTGTAACAGATACGCAGTATTTT. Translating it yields CASSLTSGSVTDTQYF.

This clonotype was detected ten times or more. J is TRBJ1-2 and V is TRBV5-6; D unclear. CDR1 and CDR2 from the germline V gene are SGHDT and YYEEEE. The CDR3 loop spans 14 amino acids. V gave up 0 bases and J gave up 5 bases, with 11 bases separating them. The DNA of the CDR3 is TGTGCCAGCAGCTTGGAAGCCAGGATGTATGGCTACACCTTC. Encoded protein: CASSLEARMYGYTF.